These T cell receptor beta chains were read from a single sample in a study of T cells expressing NK-cell markers. TCRdb re-called the 5' RACE reads and catalogs CDR3 proteins one per entry, DNA excluded. This repertoire comprises about 300,000 distinct CDR3 sequences; its ten largest clones make up 4% to 5%. Sequencing input: blood T cells: a sorted CD56 or NKG2C T cell subset, CD4+ or CD8+ T cells, or bulk PBMC T cells (not recorded which). The receptors originated from a woman between 18 and 70 years old in good health. Each CDR3 is given with its conserved first and last residue.

cdr3_aa: CASSRGTEVSYEQYF
j_call: TRBJ2-7
v_call: TRBV5-1

cdr3_aa: CASSLIGLAEAFF
j_call: TRBJ1-1
v_call: TRBV7-2

cdr3_aa: CATSRDQGTSYTEAFF
j_call: TRBJ1-1
v_call: TRBV15

cdr3_aa: CASSSQGNTDTQYF
j_call: TRBJ2-3
v_call: TRBV11-2

cdr3_aa: CASSQEGRTSGTYEQYF
j_call: TRBJ2-7
v_call: TRBV4-2

cdr3_aa: CASSLAGILYSGANVLTF
j_call: TRBJ2-6
v_call: TRBV5-1

cdr3_aa: CAISEPQGARTEAFF
j_call: TRBJ1-1
v_call: TRBV10-3

cdr3_aa: CSASGDLQETQYF
j_call: TRBJ2-5
v_call: TRBV20-1

cdr3_aa: CASSPNTGNEKLFF
j_call: TRBJ1-4
v_call: TRBV18

cdr3_aa: CASSPMGRGYQETQYF
j_call: TRBJ2-5
v_call: TRBV28

cdr3_aa: CSVSYGTGSSGANVLTF
j_call: TRBJ2-6
v_call: TRBV29-1

cdr3_aa: CSARTPPGSSYNSPLHF
j_call: TRBJ1-6
v_call: TRBV20-1

cdr3_aa: CSARDLGGQYQETQYF
j_call: TRBJ2-5
v_call: TRBV20-1

cdr3_aa: CASSLAGNSPLHF
j_call: TRBJ1-6
v_call: TRBV7-8

cdr3_aa: CASKTVARIEQFF
j_call: TRBJ2-1
v_call: TRBV6-1

cdr3_aa: CASSQDSNGPRRAFF
j_call: TRBJ1-1
v_call: TRBV14

cdr3_aa: CASSQTHRGYNSPLHF
j_call: TRBJ1-6
v_call: TRBV4-3

cdr3_aa: CASSRSPQRNYEQYF
j_call: TRBJ2-7
v_call: TRBV7-2